This T cell receptor (beta chain) came from a study of blood T cell repertoires in COVID-19. About the research overall: The United States, Italy and Spain provided the acute and convalescent COVID-19 samples. PBMCs, B-cell-depleted T cells, or T cells were the source of the cDNA or gDNA that made up the material.

The V gene end was trimmed by 6 bases and the J gene end by 3 bases; junction bases not matched to a gene: 6. In germline, CDR1 is LNHDA, CDR2 SQIVND (reference sequence). The CDR3 contains 14 residues. Authors' analysis steps: Amplified reference gene primers provided the basis for estimating nucleated cell counts. Profiling relied on immunoSEQ multiplex PCR, and the TCRdb table lists in-frame clones only, not all of them. V and J calls and clone size are given by that table; D and trimming were obtained from the DNA. This table has roughly 160,000 clones, around 82% appearing once. The chain links TRBV19 to TRBJ2-3, with TRBD1 matching 7 bases. The sample consisted of peripheral blood. This clonotype was obtained from a woman aged 80 or over with acute or convalescent COVID-19. CDR3 sequence: CASSTGDWTDTQYF. The CDR3 DNA is TGTGCCAGTAGCACAGGGGATTGGACAGATACGCAGTATTTT.